This is a list of T cell receptor beta chains from one sample in a study of Graves' ophthalmopathy and Graves' hyperthyroidism. MiXCR, applied by TCRdb to the multiplex PCR reads, yields one record per CDR3 protein. The sample includes about 740,000 distinct CDR3 sequences, around 40% of them seen just once. The specimen was peripheral blood. The receptor set was obtained from an adult man with Graves' ophthalmopathy. Both conserved end residues are part of each CDR3. A D gene is named only where the DNA matches it firmly. Only some rows state a clone size, as once, few, many or a class for expanded clones.

d_gene | j_gene | v_gene | abundance | CDR3nt | CDR3aa
TRBD1 | TRBJ1-1 | TRBV7-9 | few | TGCGCCAGCAGCCTAAGTCGCACAGGGGGCACTGAAGCTTTCTTT | CASSLSRTGGTEAFF
NA | TRBJ2-7 | TRBV7-9 | many | TGTGCCAGCAGCTTCTACGGATCCTACGAGCAGTACTTC | CASSFYGSYEQYF
TRBD1 | TRBJ1-4 | TRBV7-9 | NA | TGTGCCAGCAGCTTAAACACAGGGGGCGCGGGGAAAAAACTGTTTTTT | CASSLNTGGAGKKLFF
NA | TRBJ1-2 | TRBV11-2 | NA | TGTGCCAGCAGCTTGGAGGGAGACAGGAACTATGGCTACACCTTC | CASSLEGDRNYGYTF
NA | TRBJ2-3 | TRBV2 | NA | TGTGCCAGCAGTGATCAGGTAGCAGATACGCAGTATTTT | CASSDQVADTQYF
TRBD1 | TRBJ1-1 | TRBV19 | NA | TGTGCCTGCGGACAGGGAGGCGCTGAAGCTTTCTTT | CACGQGGAEAFF
TRBD2 | TRBJ2-3 | TRBV29-1 | few | TGCAGCGTCCTTGTTTCCGTAGCGGGAGGTCGAGGTACGCAGTATTTT | CSVLVSVAGGRGTQYF
NA | TRBJ1-2 | TRBV10-3 | NA | TGTGCCAGCAGTTACGGGGAGCATGGCTACACCTTC | CASSYGEHGYTF
NA | TRBJ1-2 | TRBV15 | many | TGTGCCACCAGCAGAGATACAGGTCGACGGGTTCAATATGGCTACACCTTC | CATSRDTGRRVQYGYTF
NA | TRBJ2-2 | TRBV10-3 | NA | TGTGCCAGCAGTCCAGTCCCGGGACACTACACCGGGGAGCTGTTTTTT | CASSPVPGHYTGELFF
NA | TRBJ2-5 | TRBV29-1 | few | TGCAGCGTTGACACCAGGGGATCTCCGGAGACCCAGTACTTC | CSVDTRGSPETQYF